Below are 14 T cell receptor beta chains sequenced from a single sample in a study of cytomegalovirus exposure and HLA in healthy donors. A multiplex PCR was run with 60 Vbeta primers and 13 Jbeta primers. Assay: immunoSEQ multiplex PCR; the TCRdb copy retains only in-frame clones and omits some. The sample includes fewer than 250,000 clones, 70% to 85% of them seen just once. The sample taken for sequencing was PBMCs. The origin of the receptors is a girl aged 2-10 years in good health and CMV-seronegative.

The rearrangement links TRBV9 to TRBJ2-3; maybe TRBD2 (5 bases). V lost 4 bases to trimming and J lost 6 bases, with 21 bases between them. This CDR3 comprises 16 residues. The germline V gene has CDR1 SGDLS and CDR2 YYNGEE. The CDR3 sequence is CASSPGSGSYGDTQYF. The CDR3, as DNA: TGTGCCAGCAGCCCTGGAAGCGGTTCCTACGGGGATACGCAGTATTTT.

The chain has TRBV2 and TRBJ2-2; D uncertain. CDR3 length: 11 residues. In germline, CDR1 is SNHLY, CDR2 FYNNEI. Between the trimmed V and J ends, which lost 4 bases and 5 bases, there was a span of 2 bases. CDR3: CASSATGELFF. CDR3 bases: TGTGCCAGCAGTGCGACCGGGGAGCTGTTTTTT.

This chain uses TRBV20-1 with TRBJ2-3; D is unclear. The CDR3 length is 11 residues. Looked up from germline, CDR1 is DFQATT and CDR2 is SNEGSKA (reference sequence). Trimming stripped 6 bases from V and 2 bases from J, with 6 bases between. The CDR3 is CSASPTDTQYF. CDR3 nucleotides: TGCAGTGCCTCCCCCACAGATACGCAGTATTTT.

In this sample, this clone turned up once. The genes are TRBV11-2 and TRBJ1-2; tentatively, D is TRBD1 (6 bases). The CDR3 is 15 amino acids. Germline CDR1 reads SGHAT; CDR2 reads FQNNGV. V lost 3 bases to trimming and J lost 8 bases, with 19 bases between them. CDR3 coding DNA: TGTGCCAGCAGCTTGTTGGACAGAATGCCAACCGGCTACACCTTC. This sequence encodes CASSLLDRMPTGYTF.

This clone has a single count. J is TRBJ2-7 and V is TRBV23-1, with TRBD2 as a possible D gene (5 bases). TRBV23-1 is identified as an open reading frame with a role that is uncertain. CDR3 length: 11 amino acids. With 8 bases removed from V and 3 bases from J, the gap between germline ends came to 8 bases. CDR3 DNA sequence: TGCGCCAGCCCCGGGATCTACGAGCAGTACTTC. Its protein is CASPGIYEQYF.

The chain joins TRBV6-5 to TRBJ2-7; D uncertain. Germline V gene sequence: CDR1 MNHEY, CDR2 SVGAGI. The CDR3 is 12 amino acids. Trimming left V 5 bases short and J 3 bases short, with 8 bases between. The CDR3 region is CASSTPGYEQYF. DNA of the CDR3: TGTGCCAGCAGTACCCCAGGCTACGAGCAGTACTTC.

The genes are TRBV29-1 and TRBJ1-2; 7 bases are shared with TRBD1. The V gene's germline CDR1 is SQVTM and CDR2 ANQGSEA. The trim removed 6 bases at V and 5 bases at J, leaving 12 bases unmatched. The CDR3 is 14 amino acids. The CDR3 sequence is CSVGVNQGDYGYTF. In DNA form, the CDR3 reads TGCAGCGTGGGAGTAAACCAGGGGGATTATGGCTACACCTTC.

The chain joins TRBV2 to TRBJ2-2, with TRBD2 as a possible D gene (5 bases). Trimming took 2 bases from V and 3 from J, leaving 7 bases between them. Germline values: CDR1 SNHLY, CDR2 FYNNEI. CDR3 length: 14 amino acids. CDR3 region: CASSERTHTGELFF. DNA of the CDR3: TGTGCCAGCAGTGAACGGACTCACACCGGGGAGCTGTTTTTT. Together with reference TRBV2 and TRBJ2-2, the CDR3 gives the full variable domain: EPEVTQTPSHQVTQMGQEVILRCVPISNHLYFYWYRQILGQKVEFLVSFYNNEISEKSEIFDDQFSVERPDGSNFTLKIRSTKLEDSAMYFCASSERTHTGELFFGEGSRLTVL.

This clone was seen once. The chain carries TRBV18 and TRBJ1-2; TRBD1 might be the D (6 bases). CDR1 and CDR2 from the germline V gene are KGHSH and LQKENI. The CDR3 length is 14 residues. Trimming removed 2 bases at V and 8 bases at J, with 15 bases between. CDR3 sequence: CASSPAWKGGGYTF. DNA for the CDR3: TGTGCCAGCTCACCAGCCTGGAAGGGGGGGGGCTACACCTTC.

The rearrangement links TRBV7-2 to TRBJ2-1, with D possibly being TRBD2 (6 bases). V was clipped by 3 bases and J by 2 bases, with 11 bases between them. This CDR3 contains 15 residues. From germline, CDR1 is SGHTA and CDR2 FQGNSA. The CDR3 spells CASSLEGTTYNEQFF. The CDR3, as DNA: TGTGCCAGCAGCTTGGAGGGCACGACCTACAATGAGCAGTTCTTC.

The rearrangement uses TRBV19 and TRBJ2-7, with TRBD2 matching 14 bases. V shed 5 bases, J shed 5 bases, and the junction held 17 bases outside the gene matches. The CDR3 is 19 residues long. Germline V gene data show CDR1 as LNHDA and CDR2 as SQIVND (reference sequence). The CDR3 sequence: CASSHPRGTSGSQINEQYF. CDR3 DNA sequence: TGTGCCAGTAGTCATCCCAGGGGGACTAGCGGGAGTCAAATAAACGAGCAGTACTTC.

This clone showed up just once. This chain connects TRBV10-1 to TRBJ2-5, with D perhaps matching TRBD1 (6 bases). This CDR3 comprises 15 residues. V lost 2 bases and J lost 0, with 10 bases in between. Per germline, CDR1 WNHNN and CDR2 SYGVQD (reference sequence). CDR3: CASSEGGPYQETQYF. CDR3 coding DNA: TGCGCCAGCAGTGAGGGGGGCCCGTACCAAGAGACCCAGTACTTC.

This clone was counted a few times. The gene calls are TRBV6-6 and TRBJ1-2; D not certain. Germline CDR1 is MNHNY and CDR2 is SVGAGI (reference sequence). The CDR3 extends over 13 amino acids. The V end was cut by 3 bases, the J end by 12 bases, with 17 bases between. Written as DNA, the CDR3 is TGTGCCAGCAGTTATGGCACTTTGGGCAAGAACACCTTC. Translated: CASSYGTLGKNTF.

J is TRBJ2-3 and V is TRBV7-6; 9 nucleotides align to TRBD2. Germline CDR1 reads SGHVS; CDR2 reads FNYEAQ. The CDR3 is 18 amino acids. J lost 6 bases, V lost 5 bases, and 18 bases had no gene match. The CDR3 reads CASSLYSDSGRTMDTQYF. As DNA, the CDR3 is TGTGCCAGCAGCCTCTACTCAGATAGCGGGAGAACAATGGATACGCAGTATTTT.